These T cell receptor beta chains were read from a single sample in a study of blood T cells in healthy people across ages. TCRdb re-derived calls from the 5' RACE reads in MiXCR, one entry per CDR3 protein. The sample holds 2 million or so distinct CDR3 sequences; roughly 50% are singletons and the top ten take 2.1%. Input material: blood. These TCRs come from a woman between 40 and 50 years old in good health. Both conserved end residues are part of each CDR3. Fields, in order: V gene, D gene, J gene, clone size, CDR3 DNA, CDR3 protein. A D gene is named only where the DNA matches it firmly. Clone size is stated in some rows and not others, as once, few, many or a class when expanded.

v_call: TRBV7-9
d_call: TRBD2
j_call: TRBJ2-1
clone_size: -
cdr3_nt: TGTGCCAGCAGCTTAGCGTTAGGCATAGCGGGGAACAATGAGCAGTTCTTC
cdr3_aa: CASSLALGIAGNNEQFF

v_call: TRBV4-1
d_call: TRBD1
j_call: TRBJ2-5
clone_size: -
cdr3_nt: TGCGCCAGCAGCCAAGATGGGACAGGCGATTCCTACAATGAGCAGTACTTC
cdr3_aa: CASSQDGTGDSYNEQYF

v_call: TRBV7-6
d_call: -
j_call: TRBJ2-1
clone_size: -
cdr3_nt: TGTGCCAGCAGCTTGGAGCAAGAGACCCAGTTCTTC
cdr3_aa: CASSLEQETQFF

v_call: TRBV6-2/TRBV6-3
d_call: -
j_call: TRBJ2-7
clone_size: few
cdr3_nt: TGTGCCACCAGGGAGTTAGGGGGAATCTCCTACGAGCAGTACTTC
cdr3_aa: CATRELGGISYEQYF

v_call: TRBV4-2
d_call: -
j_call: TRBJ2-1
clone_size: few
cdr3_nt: TGTGCCAGCAGCCAAGATAGGGGACGCAATGAGCAGTTCTTC
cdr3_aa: CASSQDRGRNEQFF

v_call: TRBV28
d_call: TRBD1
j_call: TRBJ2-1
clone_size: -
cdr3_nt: TGTGCCAGCAGCTTAGACAGGGGAGCATATGAGCAGTTCTTC
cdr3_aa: CASSLDRGAYEQFF

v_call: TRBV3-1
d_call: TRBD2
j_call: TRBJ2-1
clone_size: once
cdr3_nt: TGTGCCAGCAGCCAAGATAGTGGGGGACTAGCATCGTACAATGAGCAGTTCTTC
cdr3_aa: CASSQDSGGLASYNEQFF

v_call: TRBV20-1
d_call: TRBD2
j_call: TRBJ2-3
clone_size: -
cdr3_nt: TGCAGTGCTAGGTCTGGTGGGGGGGACACAGATACGCAGTATTTT
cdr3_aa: CSARSGGGDTDTQYF

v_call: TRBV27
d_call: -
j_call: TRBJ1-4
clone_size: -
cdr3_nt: TGTGCCAGCAGGATAAATATGGGGGCTGGGGAAAAACTGTTTTTT
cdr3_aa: CASRINMGAGEKLFF

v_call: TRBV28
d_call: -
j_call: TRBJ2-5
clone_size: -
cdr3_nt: TGTGCCAGCTCAACCCTGGGGGCGGAGACCCAGTACTTC
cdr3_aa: CASSTLGAETQYF

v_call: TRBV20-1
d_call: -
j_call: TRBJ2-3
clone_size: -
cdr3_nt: TGCAGTGCTAGAAGGCCGGACTACCCCACAGATACGCAGTATTTT
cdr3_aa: CSARRPDYPTDTQYF

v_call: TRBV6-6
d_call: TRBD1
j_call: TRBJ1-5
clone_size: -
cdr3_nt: TGTGCCAGCAGTTACTCGGAGGGGGCGGGCAATCAGCCCCAGCATTTT
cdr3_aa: CASSYSEGAGNQPQHF

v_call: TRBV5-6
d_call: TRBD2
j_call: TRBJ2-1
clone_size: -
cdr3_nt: TGTGCCAGCAGCTGGGGGACTAGCGGGGTGATTGAGCAGTTCTTC
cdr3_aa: CASSWGTSGVIEQFF

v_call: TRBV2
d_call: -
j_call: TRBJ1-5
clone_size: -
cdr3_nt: TGTGCCAGCAGTCGAACAGGGATGGGGCAGCCCCAGCATTTT
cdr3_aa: CASSRTGMGQPQHF

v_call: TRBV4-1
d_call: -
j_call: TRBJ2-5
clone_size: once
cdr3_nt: TGCGCCAGCAGCCAAGTGAGTGGGACAACCCCCAGGACCCAGTACTTC
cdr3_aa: CASSQVSGTTPRTQYF

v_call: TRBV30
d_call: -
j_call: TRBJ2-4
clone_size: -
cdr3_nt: TGTGCCTGGAGTGGGTTTATTACAGCCAAAAACATTCAGTACTTC
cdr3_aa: CAWSGFITAKNIQYF

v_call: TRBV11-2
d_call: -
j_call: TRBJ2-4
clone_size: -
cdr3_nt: TGTGCCAGCAGCCGAATCGACAGTAACATTCAGTACTTC
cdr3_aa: CASSRIDSNIQYF

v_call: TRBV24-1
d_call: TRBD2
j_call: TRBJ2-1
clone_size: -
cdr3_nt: TGTGCCACCAGTGATGGGTTCCTAGGGACTAGCGGGGGGCACTCCTACAATGAGCAGTTCTTC
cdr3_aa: CATSDGFLGTSGGHSYNEQFF

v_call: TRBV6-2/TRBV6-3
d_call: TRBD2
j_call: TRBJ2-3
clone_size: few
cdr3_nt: TGTGCCAGCAGTACGACTAGCGGACCCACAGATACGCAGTATTTT
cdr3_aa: CASSTTSGPTDTQYF

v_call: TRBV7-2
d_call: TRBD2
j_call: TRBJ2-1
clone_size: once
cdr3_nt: TGTGCCGGCAGCTGGAGCGGGGGGGCCCGGCATGAGCAGTTCTTC
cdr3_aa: CAGSWSGGARHEQFF

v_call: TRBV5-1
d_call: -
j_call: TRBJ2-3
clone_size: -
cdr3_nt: TGCGCCAGCAGCGTGGAGACTGGGGGCGATACGCAGTATTTT
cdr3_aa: CASSVETGGDTQYF

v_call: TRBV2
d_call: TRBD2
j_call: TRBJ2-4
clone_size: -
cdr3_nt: TGTGCCAGCAGTGCTAGCGGGGGGGGCCCTGGTCTCATTCAGTACTTC
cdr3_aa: CASSASGGGPGLIQYF

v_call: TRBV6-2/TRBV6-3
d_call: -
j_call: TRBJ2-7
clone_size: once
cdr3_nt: TGTGCCAGCAGTTACTCGACCGGGACCGATTACAATGAGCAGTACTTC
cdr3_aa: CASSYSTGTDYNEQYF

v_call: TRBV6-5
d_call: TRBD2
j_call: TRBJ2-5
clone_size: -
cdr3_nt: TGTGCCAGCAGTTACGGACTAGCGGGGGGAAAAGAGACCCAGTACTTC
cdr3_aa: CASSYGLAGGKETQYF

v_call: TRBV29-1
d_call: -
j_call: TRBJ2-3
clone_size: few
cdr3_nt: TGCAGCGTTGAATTGAGGGGGCGGAAGCGGGGCACAGATACGCAGTATTTT
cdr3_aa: CSVELRGRKRGTDTQYF

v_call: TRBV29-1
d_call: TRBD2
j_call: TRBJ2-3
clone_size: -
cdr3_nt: TGCAGCGTTGATGGACCAGCGGGGGGCACAGATACGCAGTATTTT
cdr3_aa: CSVDGPAGGTDTQYF

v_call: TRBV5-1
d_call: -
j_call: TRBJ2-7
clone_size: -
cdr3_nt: TGCGCCAGCAGCTTGGTCGCGGGTACGCCCCAGTACTTC
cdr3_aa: CASSLVAGTPQYF

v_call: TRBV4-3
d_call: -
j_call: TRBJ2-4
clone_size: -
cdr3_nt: TGCGCCAGCAGCCAAGATTTCGGCAGGGAACTAGCCAAAAACATTCAGTACTTC
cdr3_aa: CASSQDFGRELAKNIQYF

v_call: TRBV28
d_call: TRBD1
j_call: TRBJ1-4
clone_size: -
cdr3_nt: TGTGCCAGCAGGCCAGGGGGACAGGGCAAACTGTTTTTT
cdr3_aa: CASRPGGQGKLFF

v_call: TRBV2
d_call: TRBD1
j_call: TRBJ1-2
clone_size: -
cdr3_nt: TGTGCCAGCAGTGATGTGGGTGCCAGGGGGTCGTCTGGCTACACCTTC
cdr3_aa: CASSDVGARGSSGYTF

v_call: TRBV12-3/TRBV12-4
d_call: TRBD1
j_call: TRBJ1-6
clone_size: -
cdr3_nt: TGTGCCAGCGGGACAGGAGATGCAAATTCACCCCTCCACTTT
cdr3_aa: CASGTGDANSPLHF

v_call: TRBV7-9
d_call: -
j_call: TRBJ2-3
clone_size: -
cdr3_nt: TGTGCCAGCAGCTTAGGGTTCGCGGGGCCTAGCACAGATACGCAGTATTTT
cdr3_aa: CASSLGFAGPSTDTQYF

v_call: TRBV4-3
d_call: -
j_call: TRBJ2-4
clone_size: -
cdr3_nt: TGCGCCAGCAGCCAAGGACAGACAATCAAAAACATTCAGTACTTC
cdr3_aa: CASSQGQTIKNIQYF

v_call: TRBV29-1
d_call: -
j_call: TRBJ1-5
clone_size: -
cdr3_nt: TGCAGCGTTGGAGAGTATAGCAATCAGCCCCAGCATTTT
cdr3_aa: CSVGEYSNQPQHF

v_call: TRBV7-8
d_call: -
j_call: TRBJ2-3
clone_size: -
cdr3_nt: TGTGCCAGCGGGTCCGCAGGACCTAGCACAGATACGCAGTATTTT
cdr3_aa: CASGSAGPSTDTQYF

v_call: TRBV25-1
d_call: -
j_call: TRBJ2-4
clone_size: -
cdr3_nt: TGTGCCAGCAGCTGGGGCTTTGACAAAAACATTCAGTACTTC
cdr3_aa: CASSWGFDKNIQYF

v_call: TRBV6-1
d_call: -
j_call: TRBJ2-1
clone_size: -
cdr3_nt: TGTGCCAGCAGGGAGGATCAACAGGCAGGGTTCGATGAGCAGTTCTTC
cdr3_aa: CASREDQQAGFDEQFF